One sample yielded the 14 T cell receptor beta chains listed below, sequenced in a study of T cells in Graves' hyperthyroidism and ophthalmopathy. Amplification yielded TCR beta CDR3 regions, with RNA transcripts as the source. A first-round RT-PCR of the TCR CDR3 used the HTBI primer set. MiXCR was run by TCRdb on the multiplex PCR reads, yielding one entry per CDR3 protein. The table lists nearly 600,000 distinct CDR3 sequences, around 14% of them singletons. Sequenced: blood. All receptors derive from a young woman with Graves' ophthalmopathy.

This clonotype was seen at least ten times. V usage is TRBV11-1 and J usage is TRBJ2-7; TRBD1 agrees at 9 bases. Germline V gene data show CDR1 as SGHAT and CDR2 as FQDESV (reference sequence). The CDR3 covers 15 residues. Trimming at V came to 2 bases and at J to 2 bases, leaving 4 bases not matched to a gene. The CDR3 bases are TGTGCCAGCAGCTTAACGGGACAGGGCGCCTACGAGCAGTACTTC. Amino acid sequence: CASSLTGQGAYEQYF.

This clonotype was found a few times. The CDR3 loop is CASSSSASPYEQYF. The CDR3 bases are TGTGCCAGCAGCTCGAGCGCGAGCCCCTACGAGCAGTACTTC. This chain uses TRBV9 with TRBJ2-7; D gene ambiguous. The CDR3 is made up of 14 amino acids. Trimming pared 4 bases from V and 2 bases from J, leaving 13 bases between. Germline-derived CDR1 and CDR2 are SGDLS and YYNGEE.

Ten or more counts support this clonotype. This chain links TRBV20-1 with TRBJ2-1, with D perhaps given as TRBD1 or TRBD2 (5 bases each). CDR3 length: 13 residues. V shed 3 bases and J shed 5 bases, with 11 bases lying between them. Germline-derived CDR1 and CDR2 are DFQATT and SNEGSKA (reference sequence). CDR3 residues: CSASWWGNNEQFF. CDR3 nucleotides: TGCAGTGCTAGCTGGTGGGGGAACAATGAGCAGTTCTTC.

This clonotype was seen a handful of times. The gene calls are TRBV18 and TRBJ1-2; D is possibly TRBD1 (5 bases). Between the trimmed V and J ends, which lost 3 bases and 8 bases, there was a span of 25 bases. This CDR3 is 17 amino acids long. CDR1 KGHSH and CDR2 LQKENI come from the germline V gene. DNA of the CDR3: TGTGCCAGCTCACCGCCCGGCGCAGGGCCCCACGCCGTCGGCTACACCTTC. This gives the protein CASSPPGAGPHAVGYTF.

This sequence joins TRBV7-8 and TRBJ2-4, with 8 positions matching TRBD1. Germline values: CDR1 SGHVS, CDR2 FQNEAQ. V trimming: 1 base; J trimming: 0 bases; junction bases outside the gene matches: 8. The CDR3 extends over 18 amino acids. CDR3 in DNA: TGTGCCAGCAGCTTAGGTCCAGGGGGCGGAGTAGCCAAAAACATTCAGTACTTC. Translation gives CASSLGPGGGVAKNIQYF.

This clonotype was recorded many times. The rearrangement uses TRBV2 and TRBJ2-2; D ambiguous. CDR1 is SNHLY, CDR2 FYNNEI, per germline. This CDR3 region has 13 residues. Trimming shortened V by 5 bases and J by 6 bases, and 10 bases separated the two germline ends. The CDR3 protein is CASSQAGSGELFF. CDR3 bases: TGTGCCAGCAGTCAGGCAGGTTCCGGGGAGCTGTTTTTT.

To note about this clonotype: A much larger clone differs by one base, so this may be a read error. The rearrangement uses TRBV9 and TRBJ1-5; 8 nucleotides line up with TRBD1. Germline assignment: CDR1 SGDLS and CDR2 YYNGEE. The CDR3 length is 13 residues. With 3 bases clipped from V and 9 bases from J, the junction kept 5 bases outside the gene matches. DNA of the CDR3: TGTGCCAGCAGCGGGACAGGGTATCCGCCCCAGCATTTT. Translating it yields CASSGTGYPPQHF.

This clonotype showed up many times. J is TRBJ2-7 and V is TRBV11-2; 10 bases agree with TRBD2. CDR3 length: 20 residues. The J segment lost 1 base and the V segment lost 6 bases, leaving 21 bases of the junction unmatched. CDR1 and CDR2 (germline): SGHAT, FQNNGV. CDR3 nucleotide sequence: TGTGCCAGCAGGGGATTCCGGCGAAAGACTTTAGCGGGAGGATCCTACGAGCAGTACTTC. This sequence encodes CASRGFRRKTLAGGSYEQYF. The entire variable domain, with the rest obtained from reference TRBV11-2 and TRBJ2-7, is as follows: EAGVAQSPRYKIIEKRQSVAFWCNPISGHATLYWYQQILGQGPKLLIQFQNNGVVDDSQLPKDRFSAERLKGVDSTLKIQPAKLEDSAVYLCASRGFRRKTLAGGSYEQYFGPGTRLTVT.

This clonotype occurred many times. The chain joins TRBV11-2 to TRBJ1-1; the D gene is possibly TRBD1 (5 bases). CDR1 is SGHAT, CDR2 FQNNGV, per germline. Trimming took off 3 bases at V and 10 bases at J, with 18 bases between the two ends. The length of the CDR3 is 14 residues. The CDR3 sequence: CASSFDSDAGGAFF. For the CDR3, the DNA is TGTGCCAGCAGCTTCGATTCCGACGCGGGGGGAGCTTTCTTT.

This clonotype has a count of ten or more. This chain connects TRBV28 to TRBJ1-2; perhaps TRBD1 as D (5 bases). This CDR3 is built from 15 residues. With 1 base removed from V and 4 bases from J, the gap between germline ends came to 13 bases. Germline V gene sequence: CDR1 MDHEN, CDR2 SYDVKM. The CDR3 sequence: CASSLSAGKAYGYTF. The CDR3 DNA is TGTGCCAGCAGTTTATCGGCAGGGAAAGCCTATGGCTACACCTTC.

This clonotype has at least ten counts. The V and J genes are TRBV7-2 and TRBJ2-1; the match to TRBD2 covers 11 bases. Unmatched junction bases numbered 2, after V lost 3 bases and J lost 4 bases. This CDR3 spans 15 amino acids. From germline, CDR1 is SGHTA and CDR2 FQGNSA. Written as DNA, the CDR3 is TGTGCCAGCAGCTTTACTAGCGGGAGATACAATGAGCAGTTCTTC. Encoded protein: CASSFTSGRYNEQFF.

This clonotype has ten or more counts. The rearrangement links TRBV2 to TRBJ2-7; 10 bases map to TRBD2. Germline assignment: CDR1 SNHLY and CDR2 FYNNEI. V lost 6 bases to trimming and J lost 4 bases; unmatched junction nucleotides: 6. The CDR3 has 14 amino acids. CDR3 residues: CASRKREGRYEQYF. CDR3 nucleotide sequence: TGTGCCAGCAGGAAGCGGGAGGGCCGGTACGAGCAGTACTTC. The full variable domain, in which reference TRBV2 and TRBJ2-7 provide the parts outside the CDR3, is EPEVTQTPSHQVTQMGQEVILRCVPISNHLYFYWYRQILGQKVEFLVSFYNNEISEKSEIFDDQFSVERPDGSNFTLKIRSTKLEDSAMYFCASRKREGRYEQYFGPGTRLTVT.

The CDR3 reads CASSPPGTGGFVSTGELFF. The CDR3 nucleotides are TGTGCCAGCAGCCCGCCGGGGACAGGGGGCTTTGTGAGCACCGGGGAGCTGTTTTTT. This chain links TRBV5-6 with TRBJ2-2; 12 positions match TRBD1. CDR3 length: 19 amino acids. V shed 4 bases, J shed 4 bases, and the junction held 14 bases outside the gene matches. The germline CDR1 and CDR2 sequences are SGHDT and YYEEEE.

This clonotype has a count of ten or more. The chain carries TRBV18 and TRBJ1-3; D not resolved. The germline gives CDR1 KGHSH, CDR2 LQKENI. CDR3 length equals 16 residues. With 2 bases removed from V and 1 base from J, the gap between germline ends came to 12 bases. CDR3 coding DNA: TGTGCCAGCTCACCATCAGATAACCCGTCTGGAAACACCATATATTTT. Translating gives CASSPSDNPSGNTIYF.